This T cell receptor (beta chain) is from a study of cytomegalovirus exposure and HLA in healthy donors. The study's findings and limits: Previous analysis showed most TCR beta V segments were productive about 87% or about 30% of the time. Donor immune exposure was known only as CMV serostatus.

The CDR3 runs to 15 residues. J lost 6 bases, V lost 6 bases, and 7 bases had no gene match. The germline gives CDR1 SNHLY, CDR2 FYNNEI. A word on this clone: Antigen unknown.

60 Vbeta and 13 Jbeta primers were used in PCR. Sequenced by immunoSEQ multiplex PCR; TCRdb stores in-frame clones only, minus some. The sample includes roughly 51,000 clones. This rearrangement joins TRBV2 to TRBJ1-5, with 11 bases that match TRBD1. Sequenced: PBMCs. The origin of this receptor is a woman between 35 and 50 years old in good health and CMV-seronegative. In DNA form, the CDR3 reads TGTGCCAGCAGCTCAGGGACAGGGGGGTTTCAGCCCCAGCATTTT. Protein: CASSSGTGGFQPQHF.